These 23 T cell receptor beta chains came from one sample sequenced in a study of response to subunit inactivated influenza vaccine. Each CDR3 protein is one row after TCRdb ran MiXCR on the RT-PCR reads. The sample lists over 450,000 distinct CDR3 sequences; 13% were seen once. The starting material was PBMCs from blood, obtained more than 35 days after vaccination. The origin of the receptors is a man aged 45-65 years who received an inactivated influenza vaccine.

The V call is TRBV12-3 or TRBV12-4, the J call TRBJ2-2, with D possibly TRBD2 on 7 matching bases. Trimming cost V 8 bases and J 1 base, with 11 bases left between them. CDR3 length: 14 amino acids. For the CDR3, the DNA is TGTGCCAGCGCGGGGGCGGAGAACACCGGGGAGCTGTTTTTT. It yields the protein CASAGAENTGELFF.

This clonotype occurred a few times. The chain combines TRBV12-3 or TRBV12-4 with TRBJ1-2; D gene uncertain. This CDR3 is 13 amino acids long. The ends were cut back, 1 base at V and 10 bases at J, with 13 bases in the middle. DNA for the CDR3: TGTGCCAGCAGTTTAGGGCCTCTAGGGATCTACACCTTC. Translation gives CASSLGPLGIYTF.

In its sample, this clonotype was seen many times. The V call is TRBV6-5, the J call TRBJ2-2; 7 positions agree with TRBD1. The CDR3 spans 21 residues. Germline CDR1 reads MNHEY; CDR2 reads SVGAGI. The trim removed 6 bases at V and 0 bases at J, leaving 22 bases unmatched. CDR3 protein: CASRPTNPSGPGTANTGELFF. The CDR3 DNA reads TGTGCCAGCAGACCCACCAATCCAAGTGGACCCGGGACAGCGAACACCGGGGAGCTGTTTTTT.

The chain uses TRBV20-1 and TRBJ2-2, with no clear D. The CDR3 covers 13 residues. CDR1 is DFQATT, CDR2 SNEGSKA, per germline (reference sequence). Trimming removed 3 bases from V and 2 bases from J, with 7 bases in between. Written as DNA, the CDR3 is TGCAGTGCTAGCTCACAAAACACCGGGGAGCTGTTTTTT. It specifies CSASSQNTGELFF.

The J gene is TRBJ2-5, the V gene TRBV3-1; 10 nucleotides agree with TRBD2. The V gene end was trimmed by 3 bases and the J gene end by 1 base; junction bases not matched to a gene: 5. Germline CDR1 LGHDT, CDR2 YNNKEL (reference sequence). CDR3 length equals 16 residues. The CDR3: CASSQSLAGVQETQYF. The CDR3 coding sequence is TGTGCCAGCAGCCAGTCGCTAGCGGGAGTCCAAGAGACCCAGTACTTC.

This sequence joins TRBV6-1 and TRBJ1-5; D not certain. Germline CDR1 MNHNS, CDR2 SASEGT. CDR3 length: 15 amino acids. V dropped 4 bases and J dropped 2 bases, with 12 bases sitting between them. Here the CDR3 reads CASSAQARGNQPQHF. The DNA for the CDR3 is TGTGCCAGCAGTGCGCAGGCGAGGGGCAATCAGCCCCAGCATTTT.

There are many counts of this clonotype. The rearrangement joins TRBV5-1 to TRBJ2-1; no definite D call. Deletions cut 3 bases from V and 6 bases from J, with 10 bases between. There are 13 residues in the CDR3. From germline, CDR1 is SGHRS and CDR2 YFSETQ. Written as DNA, the CDR3 is TGCGCCAGCAGCTCCTCAGGTTTCAATGAGCAGTTCTTC. Amino acid sequence: CASSSSGFNEQFF. Using reference TRBV5-1 and TRBJ2-1 for the parts outside the CDR3, the full variable domain is KAGVTQTPRYLIKTRGQQVTLSCSPISGHRSVSWYQQTPGQGLQFLFEYFSETQRNKGNFPGRFSGRQFSNSRSEMNVSTLELGDSALYLCASSSSGFNEQFFGPGTRLTVL.

The chain has TRBV11-2 and TRBJ1-6, with a possible D match to TRBD1 (5 bases). CDR3 length: 14 amino acids. Germline-derived CDR1 and CDR2 are SGHAT and FQNNGV. V lost 4 bases to trimming and J lost 7 bases, with 11 bases between them. CDR3 loop: CASSWRQRNSPLHF. Here the CDR3 DNA reads TGTGCCAGCAGCTGGAGACAGAGGAATTCACCCCTCCACTTT.

This clonotype was detected only a few times. This chain uses TRBV6-5 with TRBJ2-3, with 7 nucleotides matching TRBD1. CDR1 and CDR2 (germline): MNHEY, SVGAGI. The CDR3 extends over 11 amino acids. The trim removed 11 bases at V and 9 bases at J, leaving 8 bases unmatched. The CDR3 DNA is TGTGCCGTCACCAACAGGGGAACGCAGTATTTT. It is translated as CAVTNRGTQYF.

This chain joins TRBV20-1 and TRBJ2-7; D is uncertain. V was cut by 0 bases and J by 1 base, with 13 bases left in between. CDR3 length: 15 residues. Germline V gene data show CDR1 as DFQATT and CDR2 as SNEGSKA (reference sequence). CDR3 nucleotides: TGCAGTGCTAGAGACCCCAGCGACGCGTCCTACGAGCAGTACTTC. Protein product: CSARDPSDASYEQYF.

This clonotype came up once. This chain uses TRBV5-6 with TRBJ2-7; D is possibly TRBD1 (5 bases). This CDR3 has 12 amino acids. The germline V gene encodes CDR1 SGHDT and CDR2 YYEEEE. V dropped 3 bases and J dropped 8 bases, with 12 bases sitting between them. CDR3 coding DNA: TGTGCCAGCAGCTCGTACAGGATCAAGCAGTACTTC. This translates into CASSSYRIKQYF.

This rearrangement joins TRBV4-3 to TRBJ2-1; 12 bases align to TRBD2. Germline V gives CDR1 LGHNA, CDR2 YSLEER. The CDR3 length is 17 residues. V lost 3 bases and J lost 5; bases outside the gene matches: 8. Written as DNA, the CDR3 is TGCGCCAGCAGCCATAGTCCTAGCGGGGGGGCAAACAATGAGCAGTTCTTC. Its translation is CASSHSPSGGANNEQFF.

Concerning this clonotype itself: One junction end disagrees with the germline gene, perhaps due to a read error. The V and J genes are TRBV29-1 and TRBJ2-1; TRBD2 matches 8 bases. The CDR3 runs to 14 residues. CDR1 SQVTM and CDR2 ANQGSEA come from the germline V gene. The CDR3 DNA reads as TGCAGCGCTGAACTAGCGGCCTCCTACAATGAGCAGTTCTTC. It specifies CSAELAASYNEQFF.

This clonotype was counted between two and nine times. This chain links TRBV4-1 with TRBJ1-2; 8 bases fit TRBD1. This CDR3 is built from 17 residues. CDR1 MGHRA and CDR2 YSYEKL come from the germline V gene. Trimming took 3 bases from V and 4 from J; bases not matched to a gene: 13. CDR3 nucleotide sequence: TGCGCCAGCAGCCACCTCCCCCGCGGACAGGGAGGCTATGGCTACACCTTC. Protein product: CASSHLPRGQGGYGYTF.

This clonotype was recorded a few times. The chain has TRBV14 and TRBJ1-4; the D gene is possibly TRBD1 (6 bases). Trimming shortened V by 3 bases and J by 5 bases, and 13 bases separated the two germline ends. Germline lookup yields CDR1 SGHDN and CDR2 FVKESK. The CDR3 runs 15 residues. CDR3 residues: CASSHGTTGNEKLFF. CDR3 DNA sequence: TGTGCCAGCAGCCATGGAACCACAGGGAATGAAAAACTGTTTTTT.

This clonotype was recorded many times. The chain has TRBV12-3 or TRBV12-4 and TRBJ2-7; 10 nucleotides agree with TRBD1. The CDR3 consists of 14 residues. The trim removed 6 bases at V and 2 bases at J, leaving 4 bases unmatched. CDR3 residues: CASSPGTGAYEQYF. The DNA of the CDR3 is TGTGCCAGCAGCCCCGGGACAGGGGCCTACGAGCAGTACTTC.

Of note for this clonotype: One end of the junction is discordant with germline, which a read error may explain. This rearrangement joins TRBV6-1 to TRBJ2-3; 8 positions agree with TRBD2. Per germline, CDR1 MNHNS and CDR2 SASEGT. The CDR3 is 15 amino acids. The CDR3: CASNQAGAFTDTRYF. CDR3 bases: TGTGCCAGCAATCAAGCGGGAGCGTTCACAGATACGCGGTATTTT.

The rearrangement uses TRBV4-2 and TRBJ2-5; 16 nucleotides align to TRBD2. The CDR3 extends over 21 amino acids. V trimming: 0 bases; J trimming: 3 bases; junction bases outside the gene matches: 13. Looked up from germline, CDR1 is LGHNA and CDR2 is YNFKEQ. CDR3 amino acids: CASSQDLVGLAGGPRKETQYF. Here the CDR3 DNA reads TGTGCCAGCAGCCAAGATCTTGTGGGACTAGCGGGAGGGCCTCGCAAAGAGACCCAGTACTTC.

Remarks on this clonotype: At one boundary the junction diverges from the germline segment, which might be a read error. The CDR3: CACSLRAGGLQGGNYEQYF. CDR3 bases: TGTGCCTGCAGTTTAAGAGCGGGAGGGCTACAGGGAGGGAACTACGAGCAGTACTTC. J is TRBJ2-7 and V is TRBV6-7, with 10 bases identical to TRBD2. TRBV6-7 is annotated as an ORF whose role is uncertain. This CDR3 comprises 19 residues.

The chain couples TRBV6-1 to TRBJ2-1; D is possibly TRBD1 (6 bases). Trimming pared 8 bases from V and 7 bases from J, leaving 15 bases between. This CDR3 is built from 13 residues. Germline CDR1 reads MNHNS; CDR2 reads SASEGT. The CDR3 here is CASLSGGGNEQFF. CDR3 nucleotides: TGTGCCAGCCTTTCTGGGGGCGGGAATGAGCAGTTCTTC.

The chain couples TRBV5-6 to TRBJ2-1; 7 nucleotides align to TRBD2. V lost 2 bases and J lost 9; bases outside the gene matches: 8. Per the germline V gene, CDR1 is SGHDT and CDR2 is YYEEEE. This CDR3 contains 14 residues. The CDR3 region has the DNA TGTGCCAGCAGCTTCGGGACTACAGATTTTGAGCAGTTCTTC. It codes for CASSFGTTDFEQFF.

This clonotype was seen repeatedly, ten times or more. The junction departs from germline at one end; a sequencing error may be responsible. This chain joins TRBV7-7 and TRBJ2-5; D is perhaps TRBD1 (6 bases). The CDR3 runs to 13 residues. Germline values: CDR1 SSHAT, CDR2 FNYEAQ (reference sequence). In nucleotides, the CDR3 is TGTGCTAGCAGTAGGGACACTCAAGAGACCCAGTACTTC. As protein: CASSRDTQETQYF.

This clonotype was seen a handful of times. The J gene is TRBJ2-3, the V gene TRBV7-8; 7 bases map to TRBD2. The CDR3 has 14 amino acids. The V and J ends lost 4 bases and 4 bases, in that order; junction bases with no gene match: 5. Germline V lookup: CDR1 SGHVS, CDR2 FQNEAQ. The CDR3 DNA reads TGTGCCAGCAGCTCCGGACTAGTAGCAGATACGCAGTATTTT. This translates into CASSSGLVADTQYF.